The rows below give T cell receptor beta chains drawn from one sample of a study of shared T cell receptors in the human thymus. Profiling relied on immunoSEQ multiplex PCR, and the TCRdb table lists in-frame clones only, not all of them. The sample carries hundreds of thousands of clones, more than 70% recorded once. The sample was also reused in another study, on human thymus T cells.

Specimen: thymocytes. The receptors were sampled from a boy younger than two with a congenital heart defect. CDR3s include the opening cysteine and the closing phenylalanine or tryptophan. A D gene is named only where the DNA matches it firmly. Clone size appears in some rows only: once, few, many, or a class for an expanded clone.

NA TRBJ2-5 TRBV9 TRBD1 TGTGCCAGCAGCGACACAGGGGCGGAGACCCAGTACTTC CASSDTGAETQYF
NA TRBJ1-4 TRBV19 TRBD1 TGTGCCAGTAGTACCGGACAGGGAGAAGAAAAACTGTTTTTT CASSTGQGEEKLFF
NA TRBJ1-1 TRBV4-3 NA TGCGCCAGCAGCCAAGATTCGGCAGGGCGGGGTACAACTGAAGCTTTCTTT CASSQDSAGRGTTEAFF
NA TRBJ1-1 TRBV7-8 NA TGTGCCAGCAGCCTCTACCCGTCGACACTTGAAGCTTTCTTT CASSLYPSTLEAFF
NA TRBJ1-1 TRBV6-6 TRBD1 TGTGCCAGCAGTTACTCATTCGACAGGGGGTACACTGAAGCTTTCTTT CASSYSFDRGYTEAFF
NA TRBJ1-1 TRBV5-1 TRBD1 TGCGCCAGCAGCGACAGGGTCCGGGACACTGAAGCTTTCTTT CASSDRVRDTEAFF
NA TRBJ1-2 TRBV5-1 TRBD1 TGCGCCAGCAGAAACGGGACAGGGAAAAAGCACGGGATTAACTATGGCTACACCTTC CASRNGTGKKHGINYGYTF
few TRBJ1-3 TRBV14 NA TGTGCCAGCAGCCAAGATGGGAGGGGCTCTGGAAACACCATATATTTT CASSQDGRGSGNTIYF
NA TRBJ1-2 TRBV5-1 NA TGCGCCAGCAGCTTGGGTACAGGGTCATATGGCTACACCTTC CASSLGTGSYGYTF
NA TRBJ1-1 TRBV15 NA TGTGCCACCAGCAGAGTTTCTCCGGACAGTCTCACTGAAGCTTTCTTT CATSRVSPDSLTEAFF
NA TRBJ1-2 TRBV5-1 NA TGCGCCAGCAGCCCGGGCCCCAAACCCGGGACACCGAATCCAAACTATGGCTACACCTTC CASSPGPKPGTPNPNYGYTF
NA TRBJ2-4 TRBV2 NA TGTGCCAGCAGTGCGCGGGGAAGGTCGTACTTC CASSARGRSYF
NA TRBJ1-2 TRBV6-1 TRBD1 TGTGCCAGCAGTGACTGGGACAGATACGACTATGGCTACACCTTC CASSDWDRYDYGYTF
NA TRBJ2-7 TRBV14 NA TGTGCCAGCAGCCAAGTGGGCAGAGACTACGAGCAGTACTTC CASSQVGRDYEQYF
NA TRBJ2-1 TRBV30 TRBD1 TGTGCCTGGAGCCTGGGACGGGACAGGGGTATAGGCAATGAGCAGTTCTTC CAWSLGRDRGIGNEQFF
NA TRBJ2-2 TRBV7-9 TRBD1 TGTGCCAGCAGCTCCGACAGGGCCGGGCGCGGGGAGCTGTTTTTT CASSSDRAGRGELFF
NA TRBJ1-5 TRBV30 NA TGTGCCTGGAGTGAAACACCCGCTAGCAATCAGCCCCAGCATTTT CAWSETPASNQPQHF
NA TRBJ2-3 TRBV4-3 NA TGCGCCAGCAGCCAAGAGGTCCAGGTCACAGATACGCAGTATTTT CASSQEVQVTDTQYF
NA TRBJ1-1 TRBV4-1 NA TGCGCCAGCAGCCAAGAAGGGGGGGCGCACACTGAAGCTTTCTTT CASSQEGGAHTEAFF
few TRBJ2-7 TRBV6-5 NA TGTGCCAGCAGTCGCAGGGGCCACGAGCAGTACTTC CASSRRGHEQYF
NA TRBJ1-1 TRBV5-1 NA TGCGCCAGCAGCTTATCACAGAACACTGAAGCTTTCTTT CASSLSQNTEAFF
NA TRBJ1-2 TRBV6-4 TRBD1 TGTGCCAGCAGTGGGACAGGGTTGCACTATGGCTACACCTTC CASSGTGLHYGYTF
NA TRBJ2-5 TRBV5-1 TRBD2 TGCGCCAGCAGCTTCGGGGGACTAGGGGAAGAGACCCAGTACTTC CASSFGGLGEETQYF
NA TRBJ1-2 TRBV7-9 NA TGTGCCAGCAGTTACAGGTTAAACTATGGCTACACCTTC CASSYRLNYGYTF
NA TRBJ2-5 TRBV18 TRBD2 TGTGCCAGCTCACCACCGGTGGGAGGGAAAGGAACTCAAGAGACCCAGTACTTC CASSPPVGGKGTQETQYF
NA TRBJ2-1 TRBV14 NA TGTGCCAGCAGAGATACTAGTGCGGGATACAATGAGCAGTTCTTC CASRDTSAGYNEQFF
NA TRBJ1-2 TRBV5-4 NA TGTGCCAGCAGCCCCGGTTCAGGGGACTATGGCTACACCTTC CASSPGSGDYGYTF
NA TRBJ1-2 TRBV4-3 NA TGCGCCAGCAGCCAAGATTGGGGACATGAAAGCTATGGCTACACCTTC CASSQDWGHESYGYTF
once TRBJ2-1 TRBV2 TRBD2 TGTGCCAGCACCGCCCAAACGGGACTAGCGCACTACAATGAGCAGTTCTTC CASTAQTGLAHYNEQFF
NA TRBJ1-4 TRBV27 TRBD1 TGTGCCAGCAGACAGGGGGCGCAGGAAAAACTGTTTTTT CASRQGAQEKLFF
NA TRBJ2-3 TRBV28 TRBD2 TGTGCCAGCAGTGGGACTAGCGGGAGACCCACAGATACGCAGTATTTT CASSGTSGRPTDTQYF
NA TRBJ2-1 TRBV29-1 NA TGCAGCGCAGGCGGGGTCAATGAGCAGTTCTTC CSAGGVNEQFF
NA TRBJ2-5 TRBV6-5 TRBD1 TGTGCCAGCAGTTCACAGGGGTATTCTGGGGAGACCCAGTACTTC CASSSQGYSGETQYF
NA TRBJ2-4 TRBV9 TRBD2 TGTGCCAGCAGCGTAGGGAGTGGGACTAGCGGGATTAAAAACATTCAGTACTTC CASSVGSGTSGIKNIQYF
NA TRBJ2-7 TRBV27 TRBD1 TGTGCCAGCAGTCCATCCCCCGCCGGGACAGGTGAGGAGCAGTACTTC CASSPSPAGTGEEQYF
NA TRBJ2-7 TRBV2 NA TGTGCCAGCACGCACGGGGGACCCTACGAGCAGTACTTC CASTHGGPYEQYF
NA TRBJ1-1 TRBV5-5 NA TGTGCCAGCAGCTTGGCGGGGGGGGCGGAGCTGAACACTGAAGCTTTCTTT CASSLAGGAELNTEAFF
NA TRBJ1-1 TRBV12-5 TRBD1 TGTGCTAGTGGTTTGGTGAAGCTCCCGGGACAGGGAAGAGCGGACACTGAAGCTTTCTTT CASGLVKLPGQGRADTEAFF
NA TRBJ2-7 TRBV5-4 NA TGTGCCAGCAGCTCCAGGGTGGACGAGCAGTACTTC CASSSRVDEQYF
once TRBJ2-1 TRBV29-1 NA TGCAGCGTTGGGGAGTCTAATGAGCAGTTCTTC CSVGESNEQFF
NA TRBJ1-2 TRBV7-6 NA TGTGCCAGCAGCTTAGGGGGGGATTATGGCTACACCTTC CASSLGGDYGYTF
NA TRBJ2-7 TRBV28 NA TGTGCCAGCAGTCACAATGCCGGTCCCACGAGGGACTACGAGCAGTACTTC CASSHNAGPTRDYEQYF
NA TRBJ2-1 TRBV7-9 TRBD2 TGTGCCAGCAGCTCATCGGCGGGGGAGGTGGTCAATGAGCAGTTCTTC CASSSSAGEVVNEQFF
NA TRBJ2-7 TRBV4-1 TRBD1 TGCGCCAGCAGCCAAGAAGGGACAGGCTCCTACGAGCAGTACTTC CASSQEGTGSYEQYF
NA TRBJ2-7 TRBV5-4 TRBD2 TGTGCCAGCAGCTCGGGGGGGGAAACGAGGCAGTACTTC CASSSGGETRQYF
NA TRBJ1-5 TRBV2 NA TGTGCCAGCAGTCCAGGGGGCAATCAGCCCCAGCATTTT CASSPGGNQPQHF
NA TRBJ1-2 TRBV6-1 NA TGTGCCAGCAGTGAGGGGCAGGTTGCTGGCTACACCTTC CASSEGQVAGYTF
NA TRBJ2-7 TRBV5-1 NA TGCGCCAGCAGGACGTCCTCAGGGGCAGGGGTTTCCTACGAGCAGTACTTC CASRTSSGAGVSYEQYF
NA TRBJ2-1 TRBV10-3 NA TGTGCCACGCGAGGAACCTACAATGAGCAGTTCTTC CATRGTYNEQFF
NA TRBJ1-6 TRBV28 NA TGTGCCAGCAGCCCTTGGGAGCGATACGGGAATAATTCACCCCTCCACTTT CASSPWERYGNNSPLHF